Presented here are 20 T cell receptor beta chains from one specimen sequenced in a study of long-term antiretroviral therapy in people with HIV. Version v3.0 of the immunoSEQ assay ran at survey level. Produced via immunoSEQ multiplex PCR; TCRdb's table is partial and in-frame only. The sample yields about 29,000 clones, around 83% seen once. The specimen comprised unsorted PBMCs, sampled 2.9 years after starting antiretroviral therapy. The receptors derive from a man between 50 and 59 years old with HIV.

V usage is TRBV11-2 and J usage is TRBJ2-1; 9 nucleotides match TRBD2. The CDR3 is 18 residues long. CDR1 is SGHAT, CDR2 FQNNGV, per germline. V shed 0 bases, J shed 6 bases, and the junction held 12 bases outside the gene matches. This CDR3 is CASSLDIERGAPFNEQFF. CDR3 nucleotides: TGTGCCAGCAGCTTAGACATCGAGCGGGGGGCCCCTTTCAATGAGCAGTTCTTC.

The chain has TRBV30 and TRBJ1-3; D not certain. CDR1 is GTSNPN, CDR2 SVGIG, per germline (reference sequence). Trimming pared 3 bases from V and 4 bases from J, leaving 22 bases between. The CDR3 totals 17 residues. Written as DNA, the CDR3 is TGTGCCTGGAGCCCACTCGGCTTGAGGCAGCCCGGAAACACCATATATTTT. Protein product: CAWSPLGLRQPGNTIYF.

The rearrangement joins TRBV2 to TRBJ2-7, with no clear D. Germline values: CDR1 SNHLY, CDR2 FYNNEI. The CDR3 length is 12 residues. Deletions cut 5 bases from V and 0 bases from J, with 5 bases between. Here the CDR3 DNA reads TGTGCCAGCAGTAGGGACTCCTACGAGCAGTACTTC. Its protein is CASSRDSYEQYF.

The genes are TRBV7-8 and TRBJ1-1; D gene ambiguous. V was cut by 5 bases and J by 5 bases, with 21 bases left in between. Germline-derived CDR1 and CDR2 are SGHVS and FQNEAQ. There are 16 residues in the CDR3. The CDR3 nucleotides are TGTGCCAGCAGCCCGGTAGGAAGGAGCGTGAGAACTGAAGCTTTCTTT. The encoded protein is CASSPVGRSVRTEAFF.

The V and J genes are TRBV5-1 and TRBJ2-1; 8 nucleotides agree with TRBD2. With 4 bases clipped from V and 5 bases from J, the junction kept 2 bases outside the gene matches. The CDR3 is made up of 13 amino acids. Germline V CDR1 and CDR2: SGHRS, YFSETQ. The chain's CDR3 is CASSPGGDNEQFF. The CDR3 region has the DNA TGCGCCAGCAGCCCGGGGGGGGACAATGAGCAGTTCTTC. Complete variable domain (other parts from reference TRBV5-1 and TRBJ2-1): KAGVTQTPRYLIKTRGQQVTLSCSPISGHRSVSWYQQTPGQGLQFLFEYFSETQRNKGNFPGRFSGRQFSNSRSEMNVSTLELGDSALYLCASSPGGDNEQFFGPGTRLTVL.

V is TRBV7-3 and J is TRBJ2-2; 16 positions match TRBD2. Germline V CDR1 and CDR2: SGHTA, FQGTGA. After removal of 4 bases from V and 5 bases from J, the junction contained 1 base not matched to a gene. This CDR3 has 16 residues. The CDR3 DNA follows: TGTGCCAGCAGCTCGGGACTAGCGGGGGGGACCGGGGAGCTGTTTTTT. Its translation: CASSSGLAGGTGELFF.

The chain carries TRBV7-3 and TRBJ2-1; no definite D call. The CDR3 runs to 15 residues. CDR1 is SGHTA and CDR2 is FQGTGA in the germline V gene. The V and J ends lost 4 bases and 4 bases respectively, with 14 bases between them. The CDR3 loop reads CASSSYGSFYNEQFF. Written as DNA, the CDR3 is TGTGCCAGCAGCTCCTACGGCAGCTTTTACAATGAGCAGTTCTTC.

This clone was seen just once. This rearrangement joins TRBV19 to TRBJ1-5, with D perhaps matching TRBD1 (5 bases). The CDR3 spans 14 residues. V lost 3 bases, J lost 7 bases, and 13 bases lay in between. Germline CDR1 reads LNHDA; CDR2 reads SQIVND (reference sequence). CDR3 nucleotides: TGTGCCAGTAGTATCTCTTATGGGGGGCAGCCCCAGCATTTT. Encoded protein: CASSISYGGQPQHF.

The rearrangement links TRBV28 to TRBJ2-7, with 7 bases identical to TRBD2. The CDR3 totals 15 residues. V shed 7 bases and J 3 bases; nucleotides not matched to a gene: 12. Germline CDR1 MDHEN, CDR2 SYDVKM. Written as DNA, the CDR3 is TGTGCCAGCACCCCGGGGGGTATAGGGCTCTACGAGCAGTACTTC. This gives the protein CASTPGGIGLYEQYF.

V and J are TRBV4-3 and TRBJ2-1, with 8 bases that match TRBD2. The CDR3 has 15 amino acids. CDR1 and CDR2 (germline): LGHNA, YSLEER. The trim removed 4 bases at V and 7 bases at J, leaving 9 bases unmatched. CDR3 nucleotide sequence: TGCGCCAGCAGCCTTGCCCGGGGGGGCCTAAATGAGCAGTTCTTC. Amino acids: CASSLARGGLNEQFF.

The V call is TRBV5-4, the J call TRBJ2-6, with D perhaps assigned TRBD1 or TRBD2 (7 bases each). With 0 bases removed from V and 4 bases from J, the gap between germline ends came to 17 bases. This CDR3 contains 18 residues. The germline CDR1 and CDR2 sequences are SGHNT and YYREEE (reference sequence). CDR3: CASSLGGRGRVGANVLTF. CDR3 bases: TGTGCCAGCAGCTTGGGGGGCAGGGGGAGGGTCGGGGCCAACGTCCTGACTTTC.

Regarding this clone: The same CDR3 also results from other DNA sequences found in this sample. The chain recombines TRBV6-5 with TRBJ2-5, with D maybe TRBD2 (6 bases). This CDR3 is 14 amino acids long. Germline V gene data show CDR1 as MNHEY and CDR2 as SVGAGI. Trimming left V 6 bases short and J 4 bases short, with 15 bases between. The CDR3 sequence: CASSPGAGGETQYF. DNA for the CDR3: TGTGCCAGCAGCCCGGGAGCCGGGGGAGAGACCCAGTACTTC.

V gene TRBV28 combines with J gene TRBJ1-2, with D possibly TRBD1 on 5 matching bases. In germline, CDR1 is MDHEN, CDR2 SYDVKM. CDR3 length: 14 residues. Trimming removed 6 bases from V and 8 bases from J, with 19 bases in between. CDR3 region: CASSLDEGKAGYTF. CDR3 bases: TGTGCCAGCAGCCTTGATGAGGGGAAGGCAGGCTACACCTTC.

In regard to this clone: The junction shows a germline mismatch at one end, possibly a read error. The genes are TRBV7-7 and TRBJ2-5; 12 bases agree with TRBD2. The CDR3 extends over 17 amino acids. Germline CDR1 is SSHAT and CDR2 is FNYEAQ (reference sequence). CDR3 protein: CASSLARPSGGAETQYF. For the CDR3, the DNA is TGTGCTAGCAGCTTAGCGCGCCCTAGCGGGGGGGCAGAGACCCAGTACTTC.

This rearrangement joins TRBV7-2 to TRBJ2-2; D remains unclear. This CDR3 is built from 11 residues. From germline, CDR1 is SGHTA and CDR2 FQGNSA. V was clipped by 3 bases and J by 6 bases, with 2 bases between them. DNA of the CDR3: TGTGCCAGCAGCTTCCCCGGGGAGCTGTTTTTT. Its translation is CASSFPGELFF. Full variable domain (remainder filled in from reference TRBV7-2 and TRBJ2-2): GAGVSQSPSNKVTEKGKDVELRCDPISGHTALYWYRQSLGQGLEFLIYFQGNSAPDKSGLPSDRFSAERTGGSVSTLTIQRTQQEDSAVYLCASSFPGELFFGEGSRLTVL.

This chain joins TRBV6-1 and TRBJ2-5, with a tentative D call TRBD2 (7 bases). The length of the CDR3 is 17 residues. CDR1 is MNHNS, CDR2 SASEGT, per germline. The V gene lost 1 base and the J gene lost 5 bases, with 20 bases spanning the gap. CDR3 bases: TGTGCCAGCAGTGAAGGAAGGGGGGGGATTTTATGGGAGACCCAGTACTTC. This gives the protein CASSEGRGGILWETQYF.

The CDR3, as DNA: TGTGCCACCCGAAAGCTAGCGGAGCCCTACGAGCAGTACTTC. It is translated as CATRKLAEPYEQYF. The chain joins TRBV7-9 to TRBJ2-5; 7 bases line up with TRBD2. The DNA end is more similar to TRBJ2-7, so the J call may be wrong. The CDR3 covers 14 residues. Germline CDR1 reads SEHNR; CDR2 reads FQNEAQ (reference sequence).

V gene TRBV5-1 combines with J gene TRBJ2-5; D unclear. The CDR3 covers 14 residues. Germline V gene data show CDR1 as SGHRS and CDR2 as YFSETQ. The V gene lost 2 bases and the J gene lost 0 bases, with 8 bases spanning the gap. The chain's CDR3 is CASSFGRYQETQYF. In nucleotides, the CDR3 is TGCGCCAGCAGCTTTGGCAGGTACCAAGAGACCCAGTACTTC. Based on the CDR3 plus reference TRBV5-1 and TRBJ2-5, the full variable domain is KAGVTQTPRYLIKTRGQQVTLSCSPISGHRSVSWYQQTPGQGLQFLFEYFSETQRNKGNFPGRFSGRQFSNSRSEMNVSTLELGDSALYLCASSFGRYQETQYFGPGTRLLVL.

The chain's CDR3 is CASTSGGSSYEQYF. CDR3 DNA sequence: TGTGCCAGCACGAGCGGGGGGAGCTCCTACGAGCAGTACTTC. The chain has TRBV2 and TRBJ2-7; TRBD2 aligns across 9 bases. Germline CDR1 SNHLY, CDR2 FYNNEI. The CDR3 has 14 residues. V shed 7 bases, J shed 0 bases, and the junction held 4 bases outside the gene matches.

Turning to this clone: Other DNA sequences in the sample encode the same CDR3. The chain employs TRBV6-5 and TRBJ2-7; unclear D gene. Trimming shortened V by 0 bases and J by 2 bases, and 11 bases separated the two germline ends. Germline V gene data show CDR1 as MNHEY and CDR2 as SVGAGI. CDR3 length: 15 residues. CDR3 region: CASSYSGFAPYEQYF. As DNA, the CDR3 is TGTGCCAGCAGTTACTCGGGCTTTGCCCCCTACGAGCAGTACTTC.